The text below deals with one T cell receptor beta chain. The data are from a study of shared clonotypes between healthy human individuals. Study summary: Two women and a few men aged 18 to 49 made up the donors.

Replicate PCRs from sorted subsets contained roughly 190 ng DNA, which is around 30,000 T cell genomes. Profiling relied on immunoSEQ multiplex PCR, and the TCRdb table lists in-frame clones only, not all of them. The data hold around 940,000 clones, with roughly 72% observed a single time. Germline V gene data show CDR1 as SGDLS and CDR2 as YYNGEE. The CDR3 runs to 14 residues. With 0 bases removed from V and 5 bases from J, the gap between germline ends came to 8 bases. The TCR comes from a man between 18 and 35 years old in good health. The chain carries TRBV9 and TRBJ2-2; no clear D. The sequencing sample was made of memory CD4+ T cells sorted from blood. The subset was: CD45RA-negative fraction. The CDR3 reads CASSVVVTTGELFF. The CDR3 DNA is TGTGCCAGCAGCGTAGTGGTCACTACCGGGGAGCTGTTTTTT.